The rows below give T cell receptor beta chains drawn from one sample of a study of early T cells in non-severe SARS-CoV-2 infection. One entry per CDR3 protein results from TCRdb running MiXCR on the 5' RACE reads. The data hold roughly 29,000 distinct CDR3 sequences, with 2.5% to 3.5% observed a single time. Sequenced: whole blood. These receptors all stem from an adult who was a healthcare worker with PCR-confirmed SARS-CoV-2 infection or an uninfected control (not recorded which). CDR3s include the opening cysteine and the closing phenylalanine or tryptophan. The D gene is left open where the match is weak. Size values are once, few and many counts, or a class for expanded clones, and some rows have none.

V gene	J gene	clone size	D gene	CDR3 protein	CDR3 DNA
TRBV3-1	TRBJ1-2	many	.	CASSQRTVYGYTF	TGTGCCAGCAGCCAAAGGACGGTGTATGGCTACACCTTC
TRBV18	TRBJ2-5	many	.	CASSGTGGHQETQYF	TGTGCCAGCTCAGGAACGGGGGGCCACCAAGAGACCCAGTACTTC
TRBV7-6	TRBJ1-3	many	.	CASSSTGSSIYF	TGTGCCAGCAGCTCCACAGGGTCTTCCATATATTTT
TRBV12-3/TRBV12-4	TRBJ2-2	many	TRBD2	CASSIQGLALGELFF	TGTGCCAGCAGTATCCAGGGACTAGCACTCGGGGAGCTGTTTTTT
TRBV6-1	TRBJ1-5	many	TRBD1	CASTWDRDQPQHF	TGTGCCAGCACCTGGGACAGGGACCAGCCCCAGCATTTT
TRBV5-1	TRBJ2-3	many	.	CASSTLTTSDTQYF	TGCGCCAGCAGCACCTTGACTACCTCAGATACGCAGTATTTT
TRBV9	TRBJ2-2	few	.	CASSPSGANTGELFF	TGTGCCAGCAGCCCCTCCGGGGCGAACACCGGGGAGCTGTTTTTT
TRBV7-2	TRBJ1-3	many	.	CASSLTGPSNTIYF	TGTGCCAGCAGCCTGACAGGACCGAGTAACACCATATATTTT
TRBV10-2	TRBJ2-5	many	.	CASKKEKGLETQYF	TGCGCCAGCAAAAAAGAGAAGGGGCTGGAGACCCAGTACTTC
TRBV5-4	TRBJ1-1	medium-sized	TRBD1	CASSSRTGRVEAEAFF	TGTGCCAGCAGCTCTCGGACAGGGAGGGTAGAGGCTGAAGCTTTCTTT
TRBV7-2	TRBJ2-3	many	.	CASSLWGRVADTQYF	TGTGCCAGCAGCTTATGGGGGCGCGTCGCAGATACGCAGTATTTT
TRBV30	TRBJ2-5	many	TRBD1	CAWRGGQGEQETQYF	TGTGCCTGGAGGGGCGGACAGGGGGAACAAGAGACCCAGTACTTC
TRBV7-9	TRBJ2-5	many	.	CASSPPEGVGTQYF	TGTGCCAGCAGCCCTCCCGAGGGGGTAGGGACCCAGTACTTC
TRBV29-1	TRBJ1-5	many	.	CSVAGGGSNQPQHF	TGCAGCGTTGCGGGTGGAGGGAGCAATCAGCCCCAGCATTTT
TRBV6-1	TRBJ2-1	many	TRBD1	CAIARTGAMNEQFF	TGTGCCATTGCCCGGACAGGGGCGATGAATGAGCAGTTCTTC
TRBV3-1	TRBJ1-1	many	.	CASSQETTNTEAFF	TGTGCCAGCAGCCAGGAGACAACGAACACTGAAGCTTTCTTT
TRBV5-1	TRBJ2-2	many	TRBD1	CASSARTGSNTGELFF	TGCGCCAGCAGCGCCCGGACAGGGTCGAACACCGGGGAGCTGTTTTTT
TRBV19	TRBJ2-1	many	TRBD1	CASSTYTGTGLYNEQFF	TGTGCCAGTAGTACCTACACCGGGACAGGGCTCTACAATGAGCAGTTCTTC
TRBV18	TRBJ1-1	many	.	CASSPRALNTEAFF	TGTGCCAGCTCCCCCAGGGCTCTGAACACTGAAGCTTTCTTT
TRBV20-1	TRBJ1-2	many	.	CSAPGTQNGYTF	TGCAGTGCCCCGGGAACTCAAAATGGCTACACCTTC
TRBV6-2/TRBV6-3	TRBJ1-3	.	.	CASSPTKSGNTIYF	TGTGCCAGCAGTCCGACCAAATCTGGAAACACCATATATTTT
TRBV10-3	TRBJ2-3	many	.	CAISEGQLISDTQYF	TGTGCCATCAGTGAAGGACAATTGATCTCAGATACGCAGTATTTT
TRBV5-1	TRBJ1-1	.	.	CASSLRGSDLNTEAFF	TGCGCCAGCAGCTTGAGAGGGTCGGATTTGAACACTGAAGCTTTCTTT
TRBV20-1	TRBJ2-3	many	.	CSARVGVSIPDTQYF	TGCAGTGCTAGAGTGGGGGTTAGCATTCCAGATACGCAGTATTTT
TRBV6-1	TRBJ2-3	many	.	CASSERRGTDTQYF	TGTGCCAGCAGTGAAAGGAGGGGCACAGATACGCAGTATTTT
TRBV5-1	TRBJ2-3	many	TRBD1	CASRTGGEDTQYF	TGCGCCAGCAGGACAGGGGGCGAAGATACGCAGTATTTT
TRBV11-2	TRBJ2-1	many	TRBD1	CASSSNLGTGVTNEQFF	TGTGCCAGCAGCTCGAACCTCGGGACAGGGGTTACCAATGAGCAGTTCTTC
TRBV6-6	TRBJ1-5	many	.	CASHYDTSNQPQHF	TGTGCCAGCCACTACGACACTAGCAATCAGCCCCAGCATTTT
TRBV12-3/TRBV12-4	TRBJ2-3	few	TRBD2	CASCPAGGRDTQYF	TGTGCCAGCTGCCCTGCGGGGGGGCGGGATACGCAGTATTTT
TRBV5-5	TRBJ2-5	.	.	CASSGTLTQETQYF	TGTGCCAGCAGCGGGACATTGACACAAGAGACCCAGTACTTC
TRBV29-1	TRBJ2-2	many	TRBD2	CSAGGTGELFF	TGCAGCGCGGGGGGCACCGGGGAGCTGTTTTTT
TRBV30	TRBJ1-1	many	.	CAWSFLPQGVNTEAFF	TGTGCCTGGAGTTTTCTACCACAGGGAGTGAACACTGAAGCTTTCTTT
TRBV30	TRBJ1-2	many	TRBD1	CVFGQGNYGYTF	TGTGTCTTTGGACAGGGTAACTATGGCTACACCTTC
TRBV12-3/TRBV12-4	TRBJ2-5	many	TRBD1	CASSPGQGGRETQYF	TGTGCCAGCAGCCCCGGACAGGGGGGCCGTGAGACCCAGTACTTC
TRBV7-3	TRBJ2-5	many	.	CASSLDYQETQYF	TGTGCCAGCAGCTTAGACTACCAAGAGACCCAGTACTTC
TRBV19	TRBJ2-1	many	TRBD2	CASSRVSGNNEQFF	TGTGCCAGTAGTAGGGTCAGCGGGAACAATGAGCAGTTCTTC
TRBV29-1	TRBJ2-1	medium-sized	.	CSVVSLLGDEQFF	TGCAGCGTTGTGTCCCTCTTGGGGGATGAGCAGTTCTTC
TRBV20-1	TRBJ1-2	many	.	CSASPGRGSYGYTF	TGCAGTGCTAGCCCGGGACGCGGAAGCTATGGCTACACCTTC
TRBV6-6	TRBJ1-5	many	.	CASSLQGPYQPQHF	TGTGCCAGCAGTCTACAGGGTCCTTATCAGCCCCAGCATTTT
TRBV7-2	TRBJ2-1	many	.	CASRSGPGPYNEQFF	TGTGCCAGCAGATCGGGACCCGGGCCCTACAATGAGCAGTTCTTC
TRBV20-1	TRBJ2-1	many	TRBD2	CSARALAGVGNEQFF	TGCAGTGCTAGAGCCCTAGCGGGGGTCGGCAATGAGCAGTTCTTC